This note documents a single TCR beta chain sequence. Its antigen remains unknown. PCR amplification relied on 60 Vbeta primers (plus 13 Jbeta primers). Data came from immunoSEQ multiplex PCR; TCRdb stores just in-frame clones and leaves some out. This sample has some 110,000 clones, with 74% found just once. This entry comes from a study of cytomegalovirus exposure and HLA in healthy donors. Study results and limitations: Some highly shared sequence variants likely arose as a pipeline artifact. Later analysis found that TCR beta chains associated with HLA were more clonally expanded than other, equally common chains.

Nominally healthy donors provided the samples, though records likely missed some immune exposures. This CDR3 comprises 13 residues. The V gene lost 5 bases and the J gene lost 5 bases, with 12 bases spanning the gap. The germline V gene has CDR1 SNHLY and CDR2 FYNNEI. The clonotype was recovered from a woman in her forties or fifties in good health and CMV-seropositive. The sequenced sample was PBMCs. The chain is built from TRBV2 and TRBJ1-2; D is perhaps TRBD1 (6 bases). CDR3 sequence reads: CASSMADSYGYTF. The CDR3 nucleotides read TGTGCCAGCAGTATGGCGGACAGTTATGGCTACACCTTC.